This TCR beta chain was sequenced for a study of multiple sclerosis patients with progressive multifocal leukoencephalopathy. V was clipped by 4 bases and J by 4 bases; unmatched bases: 8. Per the germline V gene, CDR1 is SGHDT and CDR2 is YYEEEE. The CDR3 loop spans 16 amino acids. Time point noted: before natalizumab initiation. T0 blood was collected before the first natalizumab infusion. Overall study results and limits: In most PML patients, TRB repertoires appeared less diverse by entropy.

Data came from immunoSEQ multiplex PCR; TCRdb stores just in-frame clones and leaves some out. The sample holds fewer than 35,000 clones, 70% to 90% seen once. A remark on this clone: Its antigen is undetermined.

The sample consisted of PBMCs. The TCR sequence derives from a human donor with multiple sclerosis. The chain combines TRBV5-6 with TRBJ1-4; TRBD1 agrees at 9 bases. CDR3: CASSPKGQGHNEKLFF. In DNA form, the CDR3 reads TGTGCCAGCAGCCCGAAGGGACAGGGCCATAATGAAAAACTGTTTTTT.